Listed here is a single TCR beta chain. This clone's antigen is unknown. It has no much larger one-base neighbor in the sample; base qualities were not kept. The immunoSEQ hsTCRB v3.0 assay was used at survey level resolution to sequence the TRB variable region. The targeted TRB sequencing depth was roughly 35,000-50,000 T-cell genomes per sample. An Illumina MiSeq with a v3 150-cycle kit was used to sequence the pooled TRB libraries. Per the source publication's procedure: Repertoire analysis was performed in R inside a reproducible Nextflow workflow that covered QC, data transformation and analysis. Custom analyses were implemented in LymphoSeq2, an R package for AIRR-Seq data exploration. After excluding a handful of samples that yielded fewer than 5000 total TRB sequences, 150 to 200 HIV repertoires remained for analysis. Among the 180 to 200 HIV repertoires that were kept, 59 were collected before ART initiation and roughly 130 were collected after ART initiation. Repertoires were downsampled to 5000 TRB nucleotide sequences, with summary statistics averaged over 100 downsampling iterations. The analysis kept only TRB sequences whose CDR3 regions were at least seven amino acids long. Diversity was assessed using a clonality score derived from Shannon entropy and using the Gini coefficient. Repertoire networks linked the top 5000 CDR3 amino acid sequences whenever two sequences differed by an edit distance of one. For TRB CDR3 amino acid sequences, GLIPH2 was used to predict antigen specificity groups and MHC restriction. Known CMV, EBV, HIV or tissue antigen associations were flagged by matching CDR3 amino acid sequences against VDJdb and McPAS-TCR. Pre-ART, post-ART and control groups were compared with Wilcoxon signed-rank tests and Holm-Bonferroni correction. In TCRdb, the immuneACCESS table is reduced to in-frame sequences with V and J assigned. These tables do not hold every clone; where another copy was compared, an unresolved V gene accounts for under half, and the others remain unexplained. Clone size and V and J calls were adopted from that table, with D and trimming inferred from the DNA. The sample table shows 15,000 to 20,000 clones, and 75% to 90% are seen once. The top ten constitute 8.5% to 9.5% of the sample.

This specimen belongs to a study of long-term antiretroviral therapy in people with HIV (dated by TCRdb to between 2021 and 2024). In terms of the full investigation: The earliest samples were collected roughly a decade before the 2015 WHO recommendation for immediate ART, at a time when ART was usually postponed until CD4 counts fell. Of the roughly 30 participants with HIV, roughly 10 were female. A retrospective serial study tested whether changes in peripheral blood TRB repertoire composition and diversity were associated with ART initiation and durable HIV suppression. Test extractions of a monoclonal T-cell line alongside some 35 polyclonal samples showed no cross-contamination during QIAcube processing. The cohort contributed fewer than 200 cryopreserved PBMC samples from around 30 adults with confirmed HIV infection, collected serially over a mean of about six years (range 1-12).

Broad study findings and their caveats: Unsorted PBMC were profiled instead of sorted CD4+ and CD8+ T cells because pre-ART samples had limited cell numbers. Inferences about post-ART repertoire changes are limited because no data were available on ART adherence, viral resistance or therapy changes. Since PBMC availability was limited, sequencing covered only the TCR beta chain, with no alpha chain pairing. A significant increase in TRB diversity was found to be associated with ART initiation, although TRB diversity was observed to remain significantly below that of transplant donor controls even after long-term ART. Compared with controls, HIV repertoires had narrower CDR3 length ranges, and the network structure pointed to an antigen-experienced repertoire that shifted only slightly toward naive after ART. Expanded TRB clones identified before ART initiation dominated the repertoire at all time points, although this dominance fluctuated and declined in many PLHIV after ART. Samples dated from 2004 to 2017, and the ART regimens used may be less effective than current ones.

From V the trimming removes 4 bases and from J it removes 5 bases, while the gene matches leave 6 bases of the junction unaccounted for. From a lookup of the germline V gene, CDR1 and CDR2 are SGHTS and YDEGEE. Counted from cysteine to phenylalanine, this CDR3 has 13 amino acids. The kept DNA is CDR3 alone, 39 bases in frame from the first base. Inclusion was restricted to participants for whom at least one PBMC sample before ART initiation and at least two post-ART samples were available. Treatment was received in the United States of America by all participants with HIV. Cryopreserved samples of about 0.95-10 million PBMC were thawed and washed before DNA extraction. At the time of the earliest PBMC sample, participants with HIV were aged between about 20 and 55 years. PBMC samples from each participant spanned 1-4 timepoints before ART initiation and 2-8 timepoints after ART initiation, with a median of 7 samples. For every participant, serial HIV viral load, CD4+ T-cell count, ART history and demographic data were obtained. Using a Qiagen kit on a QIAcube, genomic DNA was extracted from unsorted PBMC, with samples processed in batches of 12.

This chain is built from TRBV5-8 and TRBJ2-7; TRBD2 matches 7 bases in the middle. Sequences were derived from unsorted PBMCs, sampled 0.3 years after starting antiretroviral therapy. The sequence was obtained from a man aged 18 to 29 with HIV. The CDR3 amino acid sequence is: CASSNGGSNEQYF. The DNA reads as follows: TGTGCCAGCAGCAACGGGGGGAGCAACGAGCAGTACTTC.